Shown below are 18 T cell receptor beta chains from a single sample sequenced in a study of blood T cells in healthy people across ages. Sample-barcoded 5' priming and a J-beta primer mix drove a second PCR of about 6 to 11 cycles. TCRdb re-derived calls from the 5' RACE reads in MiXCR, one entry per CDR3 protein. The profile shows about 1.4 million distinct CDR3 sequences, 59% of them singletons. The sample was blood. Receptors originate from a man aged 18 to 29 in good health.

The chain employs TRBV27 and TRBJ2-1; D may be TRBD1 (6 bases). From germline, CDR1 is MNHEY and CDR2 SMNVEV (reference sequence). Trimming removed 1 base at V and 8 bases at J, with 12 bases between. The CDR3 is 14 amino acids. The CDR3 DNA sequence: TGTGCCAGCAGTTTATTGGGGGCTCAGGATGAGCAGTTCTTC. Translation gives CASSLLGAQDEQFF.

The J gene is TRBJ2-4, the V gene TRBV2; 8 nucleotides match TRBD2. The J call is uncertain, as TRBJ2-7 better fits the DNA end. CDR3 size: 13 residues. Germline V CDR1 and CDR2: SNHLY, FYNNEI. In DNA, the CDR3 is TGTGCCAGCGCTATGACTAGCGTCTACGAGCAGTACTTC. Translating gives CASAMTSVYEQYF.

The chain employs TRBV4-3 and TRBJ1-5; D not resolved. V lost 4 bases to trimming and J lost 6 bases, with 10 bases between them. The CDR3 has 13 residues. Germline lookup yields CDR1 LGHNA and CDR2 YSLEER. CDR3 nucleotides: TGCGCCAGCAGCCGCGGAATGGGTCAGCCCCAGCATTTT. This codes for CASSRGMGQPQHF.

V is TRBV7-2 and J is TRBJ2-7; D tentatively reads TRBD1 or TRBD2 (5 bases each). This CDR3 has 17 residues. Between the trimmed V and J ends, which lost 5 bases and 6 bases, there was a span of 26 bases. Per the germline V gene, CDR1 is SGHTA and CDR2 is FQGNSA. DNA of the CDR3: TGTGCCAGCAGCAAGTACCTAGGGACCGCCGGTGTGGTCGAGCAGTACTTC. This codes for CASSKYLGTAGVVEQYF.

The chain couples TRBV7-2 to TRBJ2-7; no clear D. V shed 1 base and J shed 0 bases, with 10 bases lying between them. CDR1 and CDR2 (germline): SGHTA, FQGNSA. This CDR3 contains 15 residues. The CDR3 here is CASSLEGHLSYEQYF. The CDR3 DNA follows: TGTGCCAGCAGCTTAGAGGGCCACCTCTCCTACGAGCAGTACTTC.

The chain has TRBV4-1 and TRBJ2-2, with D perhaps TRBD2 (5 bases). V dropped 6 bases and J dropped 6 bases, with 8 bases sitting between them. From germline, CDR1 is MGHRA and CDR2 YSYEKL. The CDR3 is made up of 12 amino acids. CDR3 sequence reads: CASRRGAGELFF. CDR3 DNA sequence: TGCGCCAGCAGACGGGGTGCCGGGGAGCTGTTTTTT.

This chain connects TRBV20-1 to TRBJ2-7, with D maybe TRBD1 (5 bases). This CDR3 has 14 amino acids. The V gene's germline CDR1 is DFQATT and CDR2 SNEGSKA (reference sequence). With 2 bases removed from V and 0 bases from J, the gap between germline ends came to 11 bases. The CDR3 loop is CSARNHRSSYEQYF. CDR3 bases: TGCAGTGCTAGAAACCACAGGAGCTCCTACGAGCAGTACTTC.

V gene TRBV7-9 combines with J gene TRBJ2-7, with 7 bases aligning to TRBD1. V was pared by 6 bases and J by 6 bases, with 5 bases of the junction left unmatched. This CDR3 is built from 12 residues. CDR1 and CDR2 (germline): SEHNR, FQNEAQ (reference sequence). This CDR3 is CASSKTGAEQYF. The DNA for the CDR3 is TGTGCCAGCAGTAAAACAGGGGCCGAGCAGTACTTC.

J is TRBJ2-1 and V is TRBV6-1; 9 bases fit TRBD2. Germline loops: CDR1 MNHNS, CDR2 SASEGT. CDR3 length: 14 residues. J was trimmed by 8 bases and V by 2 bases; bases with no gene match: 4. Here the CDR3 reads CASSELRGGDEQFF. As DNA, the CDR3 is TGTGCCAGCAGTGAACTCCGCGGGGGGGATGAGCAGTTCTTC.

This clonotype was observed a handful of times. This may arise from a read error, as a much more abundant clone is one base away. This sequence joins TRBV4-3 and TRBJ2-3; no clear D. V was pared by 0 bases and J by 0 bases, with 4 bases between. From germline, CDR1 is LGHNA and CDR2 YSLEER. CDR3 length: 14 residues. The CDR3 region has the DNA TGCGCCAGCAGCCAAGATGCCAGCACAGATACGCAGTATTTT. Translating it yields CASSQDASTDTQYF.

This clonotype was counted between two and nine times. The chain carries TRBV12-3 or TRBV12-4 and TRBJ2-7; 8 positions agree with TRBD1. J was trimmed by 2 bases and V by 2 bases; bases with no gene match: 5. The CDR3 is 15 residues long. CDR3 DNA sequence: TGTGCCAGCAGTTTACAGGGGGCTCAAACCTACGAGCAGTACTTC. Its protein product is CASSLQGAQTYEQYF.

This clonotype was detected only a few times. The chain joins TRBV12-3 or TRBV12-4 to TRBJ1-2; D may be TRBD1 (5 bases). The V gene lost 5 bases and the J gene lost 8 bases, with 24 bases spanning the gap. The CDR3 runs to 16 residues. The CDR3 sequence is CASSGSLTAGRRGYTF. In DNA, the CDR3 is TGTGCCAGCAGTGGAAGTTTGACAGCGGGTCGCAGGGGCTACACCTTC.

The CDR3 DNA is TGTGCCAGCGGGCGACAGGGGGGGGTGACCCAGTACTTC. Residues: CASGRQGGVTQYF. This chain links TRBV12-3 or TRBV12-4 with TRBJ2-5; TRBD1 aligns across 9 bases. With V trimmed by 8 bases and J by 7 bases, 8 bases remained unmatched. This CDR3 has 13 amino acids.

The CDR3 here is CAISESGGGGTGELFF. The CDR3, as DNA: TGTGCCATCAGTGAGTCGGGAGGAGGGGGAACCGGGGAGCTGTTTTTT. V gene TRBV10-3 combines with J gene TRBJ2-2, with D possibly being TRBD1 or TRBD2 (6 bases each). Germline-derived CDR1 and CDR2 are ENHRY and SYGVKD. V lost 0 bases, J lost 5 bases, and 13 bases lay in between. This CDR3 region has 16 residues.

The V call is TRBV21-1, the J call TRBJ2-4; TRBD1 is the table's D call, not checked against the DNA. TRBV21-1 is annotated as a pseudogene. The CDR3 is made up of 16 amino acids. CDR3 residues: CASSSGGTKPFREQYF. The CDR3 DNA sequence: TGTGCCAGCAGCTCAGGGGGGACTAAACCCTTTAGGGAGCAGTACTTC.

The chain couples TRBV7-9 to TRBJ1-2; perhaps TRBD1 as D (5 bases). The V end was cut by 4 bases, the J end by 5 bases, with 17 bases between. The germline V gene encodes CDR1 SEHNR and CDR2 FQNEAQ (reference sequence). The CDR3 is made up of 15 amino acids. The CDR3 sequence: CASSYAGQGLYGYTF. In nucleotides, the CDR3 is TGTGCCAGCAGCTACGCTGGACAAGGACTTTATGGCTACACCTTC.

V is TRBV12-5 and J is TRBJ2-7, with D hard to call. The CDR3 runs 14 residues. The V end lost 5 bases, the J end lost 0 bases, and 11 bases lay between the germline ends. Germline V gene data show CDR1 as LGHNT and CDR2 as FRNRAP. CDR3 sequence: CASGPRVNSYEQYF. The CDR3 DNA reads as TGTGCTAGTGGTCCCCGGGTTAACTCCTACGAGCAGTACTTC.

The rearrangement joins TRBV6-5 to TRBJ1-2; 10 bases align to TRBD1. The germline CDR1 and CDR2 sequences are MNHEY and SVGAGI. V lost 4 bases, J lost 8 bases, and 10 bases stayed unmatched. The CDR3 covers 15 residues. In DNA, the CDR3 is TGTGCCAGCAGTTCACGACAGGGGGCTGCCACCGGCTACACCTTC. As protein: CASSSRQGAATGYTF.